The 21 T cell receptor beta chains given below trace back to one sample, sequenced in a study of shared clonotypes between healthy human individuals. Here immunoSEQ multiplex PCR was the method, and the copy in TCRdb shows in-frame clones only, minus some. The data contain about 590,000 clones, 95% of them seen just once; the ten biggest clones take up around 0.11%. Naive-designated CD8 cells lacked CD45RO, were positively enriched for CCR7, and omitted terminally differentiated effector memory CD45RA+ cells. The sequencing input was naive CD8+ T cells sorted from blood. Receptors were obtained from a young woman in good health.

This clone came up once. The CDR3 loop is CASSPWTGWAEAFF. The CDR3 DNA reads as TGTGCCAGCAGCCCTTGGACAGGGTGGGCTGAAGCTTTCTTT. The chain links TRBV13 to TRBJ1-1; 8 bases are a match to TRBD1. This CDR3 is 14 amino acids long. The V and J ends lost 5 bases and 6 bases, in that order; junction bases with no gene match: 8. Germline-derived CDR1 and CDR2 are PRHDT and FYEKMQ (reference sequence).

The V and J genes are TRBV5-6 and TRBJ1-1; D is perhaps TRBD1 (5 bases). Between the trimmed V and J ends, which lost 0 bases and 1 base, there was a span of 10 bases. The CDR3 runs 15 residues. Germline CDR1 is SGHDT and CDR2 is YYEEEE. CDR3 coding DNA: TGTGCCAGCAGCTTGGCGGGGCACACGAACACTGAAGCTTTCTTT. Translating it yields CASSLAGHTNTEAFF.

This CDR3 reads CASSLRSTGEGNQPQHF. As DNA, the CDR3 is TGTGCCAGCAGTTTAAGATCTACAGGGGAAGGCAATCAGCCCCAGCATTTT. The chain recombines TRBV27 with TRBJ1-5; TRBD1 matches 7 bases. The CDR3 has 17 amino acids. Looked up from germline, CDR1 is MNHEY and CDR2 is SMNVEV (reference sequence). V shed 2 bases, J shed 2 bases, and the junction held 9 bases outside the gene matches.

The chain carries TRBV27 and TRBJ1-4; D remains ambiguous. V dropped 4 bases and J dropped 8 bases, with 14 bases sitting between them. This CDR3 has 14 amino acids. Germline loops: CDR1 MNHEY, CDR2 SMNVEV (reference sequence). DNA for the CDR3: TGTGCCAGCAGTTCCGGGGAGGGAAGCGAAAAACTGTTTTTT. Protein product: CASSSGEGSEKLFF.

J is TRBJ2-7 and V is TRBV9; D gene unclear. Trimming pared 1 base from V and 2 bases from J, leaving 13 bases between. Germline V gene data show CDR1 as SGDLS and CDR2 as YYNGEE. CDR3 size: 15 residues. Here the CDR3 reads CASSVSDVSPYEQYF. The CDR3 DNA is TGTGCCAGCAGCGTATCGGATGTCTCACCCTACGAGCAGTACTTC.

V and J are TRBV7-2 and TRBJ2-7; 9 nucleotides line up with TRBD2. Germline V CDR1 and CDR2: SGHTA, FQGNSA. The CDR3 consists of 15 residues. V was pared by 5 bases and J by 5 bases, with 10 bases of the junction left unmatched. In DNA form, the CDR3 reads TGTGCCAGCAGCCCGATAGTAGCGGGAGTTCACGAGCAGTACTTC. As protein: CASSPIVAGVHEQYF.

CDR3 residues: CASSPTGTSGTGGEQYF. CDR3 DNA sequence: TGTGCCAGCAGTCCAACCGGGACTAGCGGGACGGGCGGCGAGCAGTACTTC. The V call is TRBV2, the J call TRBJ2-7, with TRBD2 identical over 13 bases. Germline CDR1 SNHLY, CDR2 FYNNEI. J was trimmed by 6 bases and V by 5 bases; bases with no gene match: 13. The CDR3 sequence is 17 residues long. Full variable domain (outside the CDR3, taken from reference TRBV2 and TRBJ2-7): EPEVTQTPSHQVTQMGQEVILRCVPISNHLYFYWYRQILGQKVEFLVSFYNNEISEKSEIFDDQFSVERPDGSNFTLKIRSTKLEDSAMYFCASSPTGTSGTGGEQYFGPGTRLTVT.

This clone came up once. The chain recombines TRBV19 with TRBJ1-2; a possible D gene is TRBD1 (5 bases). The CDR3 runs to 15 residues. V was clipped by 4 bases and J by 6 bases, with 18 bases between them. Per the germline V gene, CDR1 is LNHDA and CDR2 is SQIVND (reference sequence). The CDR3 protein is CASSTWDVDIDGYTF. In nucleotides, the CDR3 is TGTGCCAGTAGTACCTGGGACGTTGATATTGATGGCTACACCTTC.

The chain uses TRBV7-9 and TRBJ1-4, with a possible D match to TRBD1 (5 bases). The germline gives CDR1 SEHNR, CDR2 FQNEAQ (reference sequence). The V end was cut by 5 bases, the J end by 2 bases, with 9 bases between. The CDR3 contains 14 residues. The CDR3 DNA sequence: TGTGCCAGCAGCCAGTCAGGGACTAATGAAAAACTGTTTTTT. Its translation: CASSQSGTNEKLFF.

The J gene is TRBJ1-1, the V gene TRBV7-2; D is perhaps TRBD1 (5 bases). The CDR3 runs 15 residues. Germline values: CDR1 SGHTA, CDR2 FQGNSA. The V end lost 2 bases, the J end lost 0 bases, and 10 bases lay between the germline ends. CDR3 residues: CASSLRQGVNTEAFF. For the CDR3, the DNA is TGTGCCAGCAGCTTAAGGCAGGGAGTGAACACTGAAGCTTTCTTT.

The CDR3 sequence: CASSQVGLAASMAKNIQYF. DNA for the CDR3: TGCGCCAGCAGCCAAGTAGGACTAGCGGCTTCAATGGCCAAAAACATTCAGTACTTC. The rearrangement uses TRBV4-1 and TRBJ2-4; 10 nucleotides align to TRBD2. V was clipped by 1 base and J by 1 base; unmatched bases: 10. The germline V gene encodes CDR1 MGHRA and CDR2 YSYEKL. The CDR3 runs to 19 residues.

J is TRBJ1-2 and V is TRBV6-5; the D is unclear. This CDR3 has 14 amino acids. Germline V CDR1 and CDR2: MNHEY, SVGAGI. Trimming left V 2 bases short and J 7 bases short, with 14 bases between. The CDR3 nucleotides read TGTGCCAGCAGTTACCCAGGAGGACTCATTGGCTACACCTTC. Encoded protein: CASSYPGGLIGYTF.

To note about this clone: The sample carries other DNA sequences with the same CDR3. V gene TRBV28 combines with J gene TRBJ1-5, with D tentatively TRBD1 (5 bases). Germline V gene lookup returns CDR1 MDHEN and CDR2 SYDVKM. CDR3 length equals 14 residues. V gave up 3 bases and J gave up 6 bases, with 12 bases separating them. The CDR3 sequence is CASSLGGVGQPQHF. The DNA of the CDR3 is TGTGCCAGCAGTTTGGGGGGAGTCGGTCAGCCCCAGCATTTT.

V gene TRBV27 combines with J gene TRBJ2-5, with TRBD1 as a possible D gene (5 bases). From germline, CDR1 is MNHEY and CDR2 SMNVEV (reference sequence). The V end lost 3 bases, the J end lost 5 bases, and 13 bases lay between the germline ends. The CDR3 loop spans 14 amino acids. In DNA form, the CDR3 reads TGTGCCAGCAGTTTGCCCTACCCAGGGGAGACCCAGTACTTC. Amino acids: CASSLPYPGETQYF.

V usage is TRBV16 and J usage is TRBJ1-2; the D gene is possibly TRBD1 (6 bases). CDR1 is KGHSY and CDR2 is FQNENV in the germline V gene. This CDR3 has 16 amino acids. Trimming took off 0 bases at V and 4 bases at J, with 15 bases between the two ends. The CDR3, as DNA: TGTGCCAGCAGCCAATCCCGAGGGGGAAGCTCCTATGGCTACACCTTC. Encoded protein: CASSQSRGGSSYGYTF.

The V call is TRBV19, the J call TRBJ2-3; 8 bases align to TRBD2. The germline V gene encodes CDR1 LNHDA and CDR2 SQIVND (reference sequence). The CDR3 loop spans 17 amino acids. V lost 1 base to trimming and J lost 4 bases; unmatched junction nucleotides: 10. CDR3 DNA sequence: TGTGCCAGTAGTATAGCTTGGCGGGAGGACATTTCAGATACGCAGTATTTT. This translates into CASSIAWREDISDTQYF.

The CDR3 DNA is TGTGCCAGCAGTTCGCCGGGGGACACTGAAGCTTTCTTT. Amino acids: CASSSPGDTEAFF. The V gene is TRBV7-9, the J gene TRBJ1-1; perhaps TRBD1 as D (5 bases). V was pared by 6 bases and J by 3 bases, with 11 bases between. This CDR3 has 13 residues. Germline lookup yields CDR1 SEHNR and CDR2 FQNEAQ (reference sequence). The full variable domain, in which reference TRBV7-9 and TRBJ1-1 provide the parts outside the CDR3, is DTGVSQNPRHKITKRGQNVTFRCDPISEHNRLYWYRQTLGQGPEFLTYFQNEAQLEKSRLLSDRFSAERPKGSFSTLEIQRTEQGDSAMYLCASSSPGDTEAFFGQGTRLTVV.

This chain uses TRBV4-1 with TRBJ2-3; 11 nucleotides agree with TRBD2. The CDR3 runs 16 residues. Looked up from germline, CDR1 is MGHRA and CDR2 is YSYEKL. Germline trimming cut 5 bases from V and 6 bases from J; bases unmatched to any gene: 10. Written as DNA, the CDR3 is TGCGCCAGCAGCGATGGGACTAGCGGACACCGTGATACGCAGTATTTT. Amino acids: CASSDGTSGHRDTQYF.

J is TRBJ1-5 and V is TRBV27; TRBD1 matches at 12 bases. Per the germline V gene, CDR1 is MNHEY and CDR2 is SMNVEV (reference sequence). The length of the CDR3 is 16 residues. The trim removed 6 bases at V and 6 bases at J, leaving 9 bases unmatched. CDR3 sequence (DNA): TGTGCCAGCAGCCCAGTGGGGACAGGGGGCAGTCAGCCCCAGCATTTT. Amino acid sequence: CASSPVGTGGSQPQHF.

J is TRBJ2-1 and V is TRBV19; D gene uncertain. The V end was cut by 0 bases, the J end by 0 bases, with 6 bases between. Germline CDR1 and CDR2: LNHDA and SQIVND (reference sequence). The CDR3 has 15 amino acids. The CDR3 sequence is CASSIDASSYNEQFF. The CDR3 nucleotides are TGTGCCAGTAGTATAGATGCCAGCTCCTACAATGAGCAGTTCTTC.

This chain joins TRBV9 and TRBJ2-7; D perhaps matches TRBD2 (5 bases). The CDR3 contains 13 residues. Trimming removed 0 bases from V and 5 bases from J, with 9 bases in between. The V gene's germline CDR1 is SGDLS and CDR2 YYNGEE. The CDR3 DNA reads TGTGCCAGCAGCGTAGCACTAGTCGACGAGCAGTACTTC. Translating it yields CASSVALVDEQYF.